The T cell receptor beta chain described here comes from a study of blood T cells in healthy people across ages. Donor samples were obtained from healthy Caucasian individuals from Russia, aged about 6 to 90. Primers used in a second PCR of roughly 7 to 11 cycles were a sample-barcoded 5' primer and a J-beta primer mix. Each cDNA molecule, via a template-switch adaptor with 12 random nucleotides, was tagged. MiXCR was run by TCRdb on the 5' RACE reads, yielding one entry per CDR3 protein. The sample lists 1.4 million or so distinct CDR3 sequences, roughly two fifths occurring once. V was clipped by 6 bases and J by 2 bases, with 13 bases between them. Germline CDR1 and CDR2: MDHEN and SYDVKM. The CDR3 extends over 14 amino acids.

The TCR originated in a woman younger than 30 in good health. The genes are TRBV28 and TRBJ1-2; no firm D call. The sequenced sample was blood. The CDR3 sequence is CASSSSVVNYGYTF. DNA for the CDR3: TGTGCCAGCAGCTCTTCAGTTGTCAACTATGGCTACACCTTC.